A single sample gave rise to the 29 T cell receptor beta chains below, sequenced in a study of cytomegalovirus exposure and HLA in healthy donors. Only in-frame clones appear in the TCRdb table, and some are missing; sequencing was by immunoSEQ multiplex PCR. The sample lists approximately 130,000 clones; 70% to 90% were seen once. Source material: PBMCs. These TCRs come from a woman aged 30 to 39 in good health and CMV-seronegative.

The CDR3 bases are TGTGCCAGCTCACCGGGACAGGGGGTTTTAATAAGTGGCTACACCTTC. Translation gives CASSPGQGVLISGYTF. The chain couples TRBV18 to TRBJ1-2; TRBD1 matches at 11 bases. The CDR3 length is 16 residues. V lost 3 bases and J lost 7; bases outside the gene matches: 10. The germline V gene encodes CDR1 KGHSH and CDR2 LQKENI.

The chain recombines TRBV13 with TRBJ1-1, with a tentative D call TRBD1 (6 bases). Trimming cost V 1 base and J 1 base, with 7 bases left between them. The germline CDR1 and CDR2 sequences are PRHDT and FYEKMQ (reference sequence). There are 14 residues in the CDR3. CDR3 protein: CASSLVQGNTEAFF. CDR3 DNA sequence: TGTGCCAGCAGCTTAGTACAGGGGAACACTGAAGCTTTCTTT.

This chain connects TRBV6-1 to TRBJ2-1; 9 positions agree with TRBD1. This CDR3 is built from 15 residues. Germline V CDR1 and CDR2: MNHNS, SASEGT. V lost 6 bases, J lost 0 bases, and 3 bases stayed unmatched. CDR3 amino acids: CASRGQGGSYNEQFF. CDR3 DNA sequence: TGTGCCAGCAGGGGACAGGGTGGCTCCTACAATGAGCAGTTCTTC.

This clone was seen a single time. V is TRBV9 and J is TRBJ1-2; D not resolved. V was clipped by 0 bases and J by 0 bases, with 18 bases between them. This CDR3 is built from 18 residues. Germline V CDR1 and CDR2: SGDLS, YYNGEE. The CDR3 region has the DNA TGTGCCAGCAGCGTAGATCCAAAAGGTGGGAGGGCTAACTATGGCTACACCTTC. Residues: CASSVDPKGGRANYGYTF.

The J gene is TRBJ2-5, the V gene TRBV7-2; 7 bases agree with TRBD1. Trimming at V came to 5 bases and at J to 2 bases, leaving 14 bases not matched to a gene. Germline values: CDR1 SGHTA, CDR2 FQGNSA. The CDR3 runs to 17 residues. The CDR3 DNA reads TGTGCCAGCAGCCTAGTCGGTCGGACAGGTATACAAGAGACCCAGTACTTC. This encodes CASSLVGRTGIQETQYF.

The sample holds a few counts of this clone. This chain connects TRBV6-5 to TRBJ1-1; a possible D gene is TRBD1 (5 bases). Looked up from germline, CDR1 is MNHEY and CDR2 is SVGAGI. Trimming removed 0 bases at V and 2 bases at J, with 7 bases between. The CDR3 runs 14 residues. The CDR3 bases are TGTGCCAGCAGTTACTCGCGGACAAACACTGAAGCTTTCTTT. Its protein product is CASSYSRTNTEAFF.

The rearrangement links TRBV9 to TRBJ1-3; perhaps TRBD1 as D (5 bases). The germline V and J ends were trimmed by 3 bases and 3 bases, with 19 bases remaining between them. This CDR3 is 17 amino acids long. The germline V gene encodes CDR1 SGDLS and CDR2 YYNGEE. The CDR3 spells CASSASTGPQGGNTIYF. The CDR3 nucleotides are TGTGCCAGCAGCGCTTCTACAGGACCCCAGGGTGGAAACACCATATATTTT. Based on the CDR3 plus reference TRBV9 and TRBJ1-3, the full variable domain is DSGVTQTPKHLITATGQRVTLRCSPRSGDLSVYWYQQSLDQGLQFLIQYYNGEERAKGNILERFSAQQFPDLHSELNLSSLELGDSALYFCASSASTGPQGGNTIYFGEGSWLTVV.

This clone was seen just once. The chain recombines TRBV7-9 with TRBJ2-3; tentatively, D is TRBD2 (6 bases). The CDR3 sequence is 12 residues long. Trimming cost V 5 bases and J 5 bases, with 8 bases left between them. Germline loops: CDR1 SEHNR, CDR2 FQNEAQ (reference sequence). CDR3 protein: CASSLEGDTQYF. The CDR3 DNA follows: TGTGCCAGCAGCCTGGAGGGAGATACGCAGTATTTT.

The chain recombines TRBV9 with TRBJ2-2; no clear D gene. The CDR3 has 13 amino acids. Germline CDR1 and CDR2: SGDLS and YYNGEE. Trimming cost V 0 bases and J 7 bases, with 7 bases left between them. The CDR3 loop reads CASSVVLHGELFF. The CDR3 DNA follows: TGTGCCAGCAGCGTAGTTTTACACGGGGAGCTGTTTTTT.

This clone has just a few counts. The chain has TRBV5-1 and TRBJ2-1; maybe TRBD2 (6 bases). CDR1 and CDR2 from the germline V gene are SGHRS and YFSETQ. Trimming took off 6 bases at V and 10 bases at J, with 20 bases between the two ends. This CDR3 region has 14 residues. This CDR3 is CASTIDSGRVEQFF. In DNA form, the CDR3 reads TGCGCCAGCACCATCGACAGCGGGCGGGTGGAGCAGTTCTTC. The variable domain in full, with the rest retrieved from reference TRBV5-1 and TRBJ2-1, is KAGVTQTPRYLIKTRGQQVTLSCSPISGHRSVSWYQQTPGQGLQFLFEYFSETQRNKGNFPGRFSGRQFSNSRSEMNVSTLELGDSALYLCASTIDSGRVEQFFGPGTRLTVL.

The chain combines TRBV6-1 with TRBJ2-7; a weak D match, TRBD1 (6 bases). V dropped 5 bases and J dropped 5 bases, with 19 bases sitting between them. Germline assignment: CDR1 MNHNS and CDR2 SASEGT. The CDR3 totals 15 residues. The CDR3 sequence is CASSPHQGNYNEQYF. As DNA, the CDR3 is TGTGCCAGCAGTCCTCATCAGGGGAATTATAACGAGCAGTACTTC.

CDR3 sequence reads: CASSLGRGTGGNSPLHF. The CDR3 DNA reads TGTGCCAGCAGCTTAGGACGAGGGACAGGGGGGAATTCACCCCTCCACTTT. This chain joins TRBV7-2 and TRBJ1-6; 11 nucleotides line up with TRBD1. The germline CDR1 and CDR2 sequences are SGHTA and FQGNSA. CDR3 size: 17 residues. V trimming: 1 base; J trimming: 7 bases; junction bases outside the gene matches: 6.

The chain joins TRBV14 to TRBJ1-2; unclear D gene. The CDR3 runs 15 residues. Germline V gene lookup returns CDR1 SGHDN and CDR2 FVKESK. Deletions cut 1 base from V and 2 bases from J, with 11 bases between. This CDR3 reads CASSQVGSGNYGYTF. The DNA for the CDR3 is TGTGCCAGCAGCCAAGTAGGATCAGGAAACTATGGCTACACCTTC.

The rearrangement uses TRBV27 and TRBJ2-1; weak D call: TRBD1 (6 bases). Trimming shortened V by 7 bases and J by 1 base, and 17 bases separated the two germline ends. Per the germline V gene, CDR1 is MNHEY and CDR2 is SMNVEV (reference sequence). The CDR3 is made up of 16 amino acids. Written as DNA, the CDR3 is TGTGCCAGCATCAAGGGGCAGGGGTCTTCCTACAATGAGCAGTTCTTC. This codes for CASIKGQGSSYNEQFF.

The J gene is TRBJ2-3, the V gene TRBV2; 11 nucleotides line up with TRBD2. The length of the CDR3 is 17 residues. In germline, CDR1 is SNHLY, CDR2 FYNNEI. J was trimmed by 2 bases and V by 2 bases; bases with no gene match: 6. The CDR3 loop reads CASSEPALAGDTDTQYF. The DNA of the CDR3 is TGTGCCAGCAGTGAACCGGCACTAGCGGGGGACACAGATACGCAGTATTTT.

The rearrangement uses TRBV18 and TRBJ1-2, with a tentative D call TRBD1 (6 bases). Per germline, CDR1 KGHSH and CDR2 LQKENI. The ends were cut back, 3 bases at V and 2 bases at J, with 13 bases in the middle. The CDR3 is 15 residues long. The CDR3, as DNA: TGTGCCAGCTCACCGGACAGCCTCCCCAACTATGGCTACACCTTC. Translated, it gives CASSPDSLPNYGYTF.

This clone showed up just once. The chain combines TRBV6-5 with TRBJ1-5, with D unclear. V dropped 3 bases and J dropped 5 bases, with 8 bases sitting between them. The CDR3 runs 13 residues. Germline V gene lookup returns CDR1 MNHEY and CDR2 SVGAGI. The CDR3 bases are TGTGCCAGCAGTTATCACAGTGATCAGCCCCAGCATTTT. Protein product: CASSYHSDQPQHF.

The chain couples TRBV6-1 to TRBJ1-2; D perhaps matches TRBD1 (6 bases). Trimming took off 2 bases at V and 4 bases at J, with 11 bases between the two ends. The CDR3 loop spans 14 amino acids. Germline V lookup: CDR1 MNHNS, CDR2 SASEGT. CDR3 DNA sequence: TGTGCCAGCAGTGAATCTGGACAGTCCTATGGCTACACCTTC. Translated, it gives CASSESGQSYGYTF.

The CDR3 DNA reads TGTGCCAGCAGAAGACAGGGCGGGATAGGAAACACCATATATTTT. Residues: CASRRQGGIGNTIYF. The rearrangement links TRBV6-5 to TRBJ1-3; 7 bases match TRBD1. This CDR3 has 15 amino acids. V shed 6 bases, J shed 4 bases, and the junction held 9 bases outside the gene matches. CDR1 and CDR2 (germline): MNHEY, SVGAGI.

CDR3 protein: CASSAPEGGGVSYEQYF. For the CDR3, the DNA is TGTGCCAGCAGTGCCCCCGAGGGGGGGGGTGTCTCCTACGAGCAGTACTTC. The chain uses TRBV25-1 and TRBJ2-7, with a tentative D call TRBD2 (7 bases). The CDR3 is made up of 17 amino acids. Germline CDR1 MGHDK, CDR2 SYGVNS. V lost 4 bases to trimming and J lost 0 bases, with 19 bases between them.

The CDR3 sequence is CAISGGQGSNYGYTF. The CDR3 DNA sequence: TGTGCCATCAGTGGGGGACAGGGGTCGAACTATGGCTACACCTTC. This rearrangement joins TRBV10-3 to TRBJ1-2; 10 bases map to TRBD1. V shed 4 bases and J 2 bases; nucleotides not matched to a gene: 4. The CDR3 sequence is 15 residues long. Germline CDR1 and CDR2: ENHRY and SYGVKD.

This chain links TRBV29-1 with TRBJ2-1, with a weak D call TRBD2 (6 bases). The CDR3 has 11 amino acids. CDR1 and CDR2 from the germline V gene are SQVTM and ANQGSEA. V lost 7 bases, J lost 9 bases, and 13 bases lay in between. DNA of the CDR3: TGCAGCGCCTCCGTGGGGGGTGAGCAGTTCTTC. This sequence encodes CSASVGGEQFF.

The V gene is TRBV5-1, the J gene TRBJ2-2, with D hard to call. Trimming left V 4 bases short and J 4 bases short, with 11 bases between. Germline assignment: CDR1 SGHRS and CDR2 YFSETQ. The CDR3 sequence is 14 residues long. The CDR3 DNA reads TGCGCCAGCAGCCCAGGCAGATCCACCGGGGAGCTGTTTTTT. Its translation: CASSPGRSTGELFF.

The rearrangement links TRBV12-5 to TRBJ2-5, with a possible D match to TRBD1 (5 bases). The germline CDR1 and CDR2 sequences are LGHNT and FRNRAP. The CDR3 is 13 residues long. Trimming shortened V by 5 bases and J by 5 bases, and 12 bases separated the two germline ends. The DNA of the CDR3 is TGTGCTAGTGGTCTAACAGGTTTTGAGACCCAGTACTTC. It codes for CASGLTGFETQYF.

The CDR3 sequence: CASSSGTGAYEQYF. The CDR3 region has the DNA TGTGCCAGCAGCTCCGGGACAGGGGCCTACGAGCAGTACTTC. This sequence joins TRBV7-2 and TRBJ2-7; TRBD1 agrees at 10 bases. V dropped 4 bases and J dropped 2; count of bases not matched to a gene: 2. This CDR3 comprises 14 residues. CDR1 is SGHTA and CDR2 is FQGNSA in the germline V gene.

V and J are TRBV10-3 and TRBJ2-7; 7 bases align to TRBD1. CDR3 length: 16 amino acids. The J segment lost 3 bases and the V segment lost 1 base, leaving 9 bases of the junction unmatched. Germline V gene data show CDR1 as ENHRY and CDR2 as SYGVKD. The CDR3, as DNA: TGTGCCATCAGTGAGTATCAGGGACAGCTCCTCTACGAGCAGTACTTC. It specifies CAISEYQGQLLYEQYF.

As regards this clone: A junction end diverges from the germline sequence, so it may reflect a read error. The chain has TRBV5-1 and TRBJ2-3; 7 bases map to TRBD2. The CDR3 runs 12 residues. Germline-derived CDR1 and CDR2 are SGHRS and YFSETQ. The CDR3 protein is CASSTPGTTRIF. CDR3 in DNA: TGCGCCAGCAGCACCCCCGGGACTACGAGAATTTTT.

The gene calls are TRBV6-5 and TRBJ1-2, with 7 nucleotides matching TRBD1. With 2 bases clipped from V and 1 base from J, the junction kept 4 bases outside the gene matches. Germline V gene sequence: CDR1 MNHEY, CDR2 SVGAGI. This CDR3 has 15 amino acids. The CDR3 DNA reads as TGTGCCAGCAGTTACGAGGGGGCGGTTAACTATGGCTACACCTTC. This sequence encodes CASSYEGAVNYGYTF.

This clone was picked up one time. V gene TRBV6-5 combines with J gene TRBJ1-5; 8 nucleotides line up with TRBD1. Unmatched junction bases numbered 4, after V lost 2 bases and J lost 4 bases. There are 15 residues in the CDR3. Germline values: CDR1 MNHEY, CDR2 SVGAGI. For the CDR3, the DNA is TGTGCCAGCAGTTACCAGGGGGCGCGGAATCAGCCCCAGCATTTT. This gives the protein CASSYQGARNQPQHF.